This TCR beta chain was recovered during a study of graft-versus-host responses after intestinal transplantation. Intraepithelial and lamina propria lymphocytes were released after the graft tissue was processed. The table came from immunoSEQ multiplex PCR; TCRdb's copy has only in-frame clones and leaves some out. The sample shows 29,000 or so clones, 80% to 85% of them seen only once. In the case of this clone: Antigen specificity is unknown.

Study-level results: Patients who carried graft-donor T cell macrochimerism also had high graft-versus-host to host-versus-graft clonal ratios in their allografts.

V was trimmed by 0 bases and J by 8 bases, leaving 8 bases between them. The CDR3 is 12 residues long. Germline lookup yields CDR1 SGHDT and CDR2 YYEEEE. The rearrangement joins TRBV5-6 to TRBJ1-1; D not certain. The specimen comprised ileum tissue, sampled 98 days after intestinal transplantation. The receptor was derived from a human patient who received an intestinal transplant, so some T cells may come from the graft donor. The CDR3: CASSLGTTEAFF. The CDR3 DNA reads TGTGCCAGCAGCTTGGGCACGACGGAAGCTTTCTTT.